This record looks at one T cell receptor (beta chain) sequence and its context. Patients from Seattle were sampled longitudinally, starting during active infection. This sample was included in a study of blood T cell repertoires in COVID-19. Study-wide background: Some COVID-19 samples were acute and others convalescent; all came from the United States, Italy and Spain. PBMCs, B-cell-depleted T cells, or T cells were the source of the cDNA or gDNA that made up the material.

Per the study methods: The assay estimated nucleated cells by amplifying reference gene primers. TCRdb's copy holds only in-frame clones and misses some; the assay was immunoSEQ multiplex PCR. V, J and clone size derive from that table, while D and trimming were established from the DNA sequence. The data show roughly 100,000 clones, more than 90% seen once. The CDR3 is 14 amino acids. V was shortened by 1 base and J by 0 bases, with 5 bases between the two germline ends. Per germline, CDR1 SGHAT and CDR2 FQNNGV. The specimen sequenced was peripheral blood. The sequence derives from a woman aged 50 to 60 with COVID-19, enrolled during active disease. The V call is TRBV11-2, the J call TRBJ2-3; D remains unclear. CDR3 sequence (DNA): TGTGCCAGCAGCTTAGCCCGGAGCACAGATACGCAGTATTTT. This codes for CASSLARSTDTQYF. The complete variable domain, with remaining parts taken from reference TRBV11-2 and TRBJ2-3, reads EAGVAQSPRYKIIEKRQSVAFWCNPISGHATLYWYQQILGQGPKLLIQFQNNGVVDDSQLPKDRFSAERLKGVDSTLKIQPAKLEDSAVYLCASSLARSTDTQYFGPGTRLTVL.